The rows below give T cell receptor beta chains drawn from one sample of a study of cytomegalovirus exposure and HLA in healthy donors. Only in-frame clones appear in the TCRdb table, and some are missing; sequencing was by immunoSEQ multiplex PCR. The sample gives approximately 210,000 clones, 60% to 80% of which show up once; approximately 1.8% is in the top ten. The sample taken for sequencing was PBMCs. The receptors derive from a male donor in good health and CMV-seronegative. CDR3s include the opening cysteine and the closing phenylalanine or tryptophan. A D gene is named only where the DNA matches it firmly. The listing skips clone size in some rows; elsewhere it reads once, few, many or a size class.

DNA: TGTGCCAGCACGTGGGGGGCGGGGGTGGGAACTGAAGCTTTCTTT; CDR3: CASTWGAGVGTEAFF; size: -; J: TRBJ1-1; V: TRBV7-2; length: 15; D: -
DNA: TGTGCCAGCAGCCAAGCCAACAGGGGTGGTTCACCCCTCCACTTT; CDR3: CASSQANRGGSPLHF; size: few; J: TRBJ1-6; V: TRBV4-2; length: 15; D: TRBD1
DNA: TGTGCCAGCAGTTTATCCCAAGGTAGGGGAAAACTGTTTTTT; CDR3: CASSLSQGRGKLFF; size: -; J: TRBJ1-4; V: TRBV28; length: 14; D: -
DNA: TGTGCCTGGAGCGGGACAGAGGACTATGGCTACACCTTC; CDR3: CAWSGTEDYGYTF; size: -; J: TRBJ1-2; V: TRBV30; length: 13; D: TRBD1
DNA: TGCAGCGTTGAAGGGGGGGCTGGGGCCAACGTCCTGACTTTC; CDR3: CSVEGGAGANVLTF; size: -; J: TRBJ2-6; V: TRBV29-1; length: 14; D: -
DNA: TGTGCCAGCAGCTTCCCTATGGTAGAGGGTTTGGAGCAGTACTTC; CDR3: CASSFPMVEGLEQYF; size: once; J: TRBJ2-7; V: TRBV7-8; length: 15; D: -
DNA: TGCGCCAGCAGCTTGGCCGGGAATTCACCCCTCCACTTT; CDR3: CASSLAGNSPLHF; size: -; J: TRBJ1-6; V: TRBV5-1; length: 13; D: -
DNA: TGTGCCAGCAGCCTTGCGGGGGACGAGCAGTACTTC; CDR3: CASSLAGDEQYF; size: -; J: TRBJ2-7; V: TRBV11-2; length: 12; D: TRBD2
DNA: TGTGCCAGTAGTCTCCACCCCCCGGGCCCAGGGATGCCGGACAATGAGCAGTTCTTC; CDR3: CASSLHPPGPGMPDNEQFF; size: -; J: TRBJ2-1; V: TRBV19; length: 19; D: -
DNA: TGTGCCAGCAGAATGGGGACTAGCGGCTACACCGGGGAGCTGTTTTTT; CDR3: CASRMGTSGYTGELFF; size: -; J: TRBJ2-2; V: TRBV28; length: 16; D: TRBD2
DNA: TGTGCCAGCTCACCAATTGGGAGATTGGCAGACTTC; CDR3: CASSPIGRLADF; size: -; J: TRBJ2-5; V: TRBV18; length: 12; D: -
DNA: TGTGCCAGCAGTTTACCCGGGACAGTTAGACCTGAAGCTTTCTTT; CDR3: CASSLPGTVRPEAFF; size: -; J: TRBJ1-1; V: TRBV28; length: 15; D: TRBD1
DNA: TGCGCCAGCAGCCGGGGGGGGACAGGGGACAACTACGAGCAGTACTTC; CDR3: CASSRGGTGDNYEQYF; size: -; J: TRBJ2-7; V: TRBV5-1; length: 16; D: TRBD1
DNA: TGCAGCGTTGCTCACAATGAGCAGTTCTTC; CDR3: CSVAHNEQFF; size: -; J: TRBJ2-1; V: TRBV29-1; length: 10; D: -
DNA: TGCGCCAGCAGCTCCATCGCCGGTCGTGGACTAGCGGGGGCCCCTAGCACAGATACGCAGTATTTT; CDR3: CASSSIAGRGLAGAPSTDTQYF; size: -; J: TRBJ2-3; V: TRBV5-1; length: 22; D: TRBD2
DNA: TGCGCCAGCAGCCAAGAGGGGGCGCGATCCGAGCAGTACTTC; CDR3: CASSQEGARSEQYF; size: -; J: TRBJ2-7; V: TRBV4-3; length: 14; D: -
DNA: TGTGCCAGCAGCCGATCTAGCGGCCCCGAGGGAAATGAGCAGTTCTTC; CDR3: CASSRSSGPEGNEQFF; size: -; J: TRBJ2-1; V: TRBV7-2; length: 16; D: TRBD2
DNA: TGTGCCAGCAGCTTAGTAGCAGGACTAGCCAAAAACATTCAGTACTTC; CDR3: CASSLVAGLAKNIQYF; size: once; J: TRBJ2-4; V: TRBV7-2; length: 16; D: -
DNA: TGTGCCATCAGTGAGCCCACGGAGGGAGCCTATGGCTACACCTTC; CDR3: CAISEPTEGAYGYTF; size: -; J: TRBJ1-2; V: TRBV10-3; length: 15; D: -
DNA: TGTGCCTGGGGGCGCGGGACAGCCTCTGGGGCCAACGTCCTGACTTTC; CDR3: CAWGRGTASGANVLTF; size: -; J: TRBJ2-6; V: TRBV30; length: 16; D: -
DNA: TGTGCCAGCAGTTTACCTTCTCCAGGGAACTATGGCTACACCTTC; CDR3: CASSLPSPGNYGYTF; size: -; J: TRBJ1-2; V: TRBV28; length: 15; D: -
DNA: TGTGCCAGCAGCGGGACAGGGTGGGACGAAAAACTGTTTTTC; CDR3: CASSGTGWDEKLFF; size: -; J: TRBJ1-4; V: TRBV9; length: 14; D: TRBD1
DNA: TGCGCCAGCAGCCCGACAGCATACAATGAGCAGTTCTTC; CDR3: CASSPTAYNEQFF; size: -; J: TRBJ2-1; V: TRBV5-1; length: 13; D: -
DNA: TGTGCCAGCAGTTCGGGGAACACTGAAGCTTTCTTT; CDR3: CASSSGNTEAFF; size: -; J: TRBJ1-1; V: TRBV28; length: 12; D: -
DNA: TGTGCCAGTAGGGAGCTCATGAACACTGAAGCTTTCTTT; CDR3: CASRELMNTEAFF; size: -; J: TRBJ1-1; V: TRBV19; length: 13; D: -
DNA: TGTGCCAGCTCGCCCGGGGGGAATGAAGCTTTCTTT; CDR3: CASSPGGNEAFF; size: -; J: TRBJ1-1; V: TRBV18; length: 12; D: -
DNA: TGTGCCAGCAGTTACCCCCGCGGCTACGAGCAGTACTTC; CDR3: CASSYPRGYEQYF; size: -; J: TRBJ2-7; V: TRBV6-6; length: 13; D: -
DNA: TGTGCCATCAGACTAGCGGGAGAGGGAGAGACCCAGTACTTC; CDR3: CAIRLAGEGETQYF; size: -; J: TRBJ2-5; V: TRBV10-3; length: 14; D: TRBD2
DNA: TGTGCCAGCAACAGGGAGATGTATGGCTACACCTTC; CDR3: CASNREMYGYTF; size: -; J: TRBJ1-2; V: TRBV6-1; length: 12; D: -
DNA: TGTGCCAGCAGCCAAGCGTTCGCGGGAACCGGGGAGCTGTTTTTT; CDR3: CASSQAFAGTGELFF; size: few; J: TRBJ2-2; V: TRBV14; length: 15; D: -
DNA: TGTGCCAGCAGCCCCCGACAGGGCCTTCCTAACACTGAAGCTTTCTTT; CDR3: CASSPRQGLPNTEAFF; size: few; J: TRBJ1-1; V: TRBV9; length: 16; D: TRBD1
DNA: TGCGCCAGCAGCTTACCGACAGGGCCGCATGGCTACACCTTC; CDR3: CASSLPTGPHGYTF; size: -; J: TRBJ1-2; V: TRBV5-1; length: 14; D: TRBD1
DNA: TGTGCCAGCAGCTTCGGCCAGGGTCCTGTAGGCTCCTACAATGAGCAGTTCTTC; CDR3: CASSFGQGPVGSYNEQFF; size: -; J: TRBJ2-1; V: TRBV7-9; length: 18; D: -
DNA: TGTGCTAGCAGCTTCGCAACTAGCGGGAGTGGTGAGCAGTTCTTC; CDR3: CASSFATSGSGEQFF; size: few; J: TRBJ2-1; V: TRBV7-7; length: 15; D: TRBD2
DNA: TGTGCCAGCAGCACCTATAGCGGGGGTCTTGGGGCCAACGTCCTGACTTTC; CDR3: CASSTYSGGLGANVLTF; size: -; J: TRBJ2-6; V: TRBV7-2; length: 17; D: TRBD2
DNA: TGTGCCAGCAGCGTAGGAGGGCCCCGCTACGAGCAGTACTTC; CDR3: CASSVGGPRYEQYF; size: -; J: TRBJ2-7; V: TRBV9; length: 14; D: -
DNA: TGTGCCAGCAGCTTAAATACAGGTTCCGCTTTCTTT; CDR3: CASSLNTGSAFF; size: -; J: TRBJ1-1; V: TRBV7-2; length: 12; D: -
DNA: TGTGCCAGCAGGAGGGAGACAGGGGGGAATGAGCAGTTCTTC; CDR3: CASRRETGGNEQFF; size: -; J: TRBJ2-1; V: TRBV2; length: 14; D: TRBD1
DNA: TGTGCCTGGGGGAGGGACAGGAGAGATTATGGCTACACCTTC; CDR3: CAWGRDRRDYGYTF; size: -; J: TRBJ1-2; V: TRBV30; length: 14; D: TRBD1
DNA: TGTGCCAGCAGCCCCCGACAGGGGGAATATGGCTACACCTTC; CDR3: CASSPRQGEYGYTF; size: -; J: TRBJ1-2; V: TRBV9; length: 14; D: TRBD1
DNA: TGTGCCAGTAGTTTGGAGGAGGGGTACAATGAGCAGTTCTTC; CDR3: CASSLEEGYNEQFF; size: once; J: TRBJ2-1; V: TRBV19; length: 14; D: -
DNA: TGTGCCAGCAGCCCCGGGACTGAAGCTAACTATGGCTACACCTTC; CDR3: CASSPGTEANYGYTF; size: -; J: TRBJ1-2; V: TRBV28; length: 15; D: -
DNA: TGTGCCAGCAGGTCGGGGGGGAGGAATGAAAAACTGTTTTTT; CDR3: CASRSGGRNEKLFF; size: -; J: TRBJ1-4; V: TRBV6-1; length: 14; D: -
DNA: TGTGCCAGCAGTGAAGGTCGGCAGGCCTCTCTATATGGCTACACCTTC; CDR3: CASSEGRQASLYGYTF; size: -; J: TRBJ1-2; V: TRBV2; length: 16; D: -
DNA: TGTGCCTGGAGTAGGGGACTAGCGGGAGGAAGCGATACGCAGTATTTT; CDR3: CAWSRGLAGGSDTQYF; size: -; J: TRBJ2-3; V: TRBV30; length: 16; D: TRBD2
DNA: TGTGCCAGCAGTACACAGGGAAGGCAGCCCCAGCATTTT; CDR3: CASSTQGRQPQHF; size: -; J: TRBJ1-5; V: TRBV28; length: 13; D: -
DNA: TGTGCCAGCAGTGCCGGGACAGGGAGGGGGAGCACTGAAGCTTTCTTT; CDR3: CASSAGTGRGSTEAFF; size: -; J: TRBJ1-1; V: TRBV28; length: 16; D: TRBD1
DNA: TGTGCCAGCAGCCCCGACAGTGGAAGCGAGCAGTTCTTC; CDR3: CASSPDSGSEQFF; size: -; J: TRBJ2-1; V: TRBV6-5; length: 13; D: -
DNA: TGTGCCTGGAGTTTGCGCGGGGGTGAAAACATTCAGTACTTC; CDR3: CAWSLRGGENIQYF; size: -; J: TRBJ2-4; V: TRBV30; length: 14; D: TRBD2
DNA: TGTGCCACCAGCAGAGGGGGACAGGGGAATGAAAAACTGTTTTTT; CDR3: CATSRGGQGNEKLFF; size: few; J: TRBJ1-4; V: TRBV15; length: 15; D: TRBD1
DNA: TGTGCCAGCAGCTTAGACGGGACAGAGACTGAGCAGTTCTTC; CDR3: CASSLDGTETEQFF; size: -; J: TRBJ2-1; V: TRBV7-6; length: 14; D: TRBD1
DNA: TGTGCCAGCCTCGAGGTTAATGAGCAGTTCTTC; CDR3: CASLEVNEQFF; size: -; J: TRBJ2-1; V: TRBV28; length: 11; D: -